This TCR beta chain was obtained from a study of blood T cell repertoires in COVID-19. Overall study: Both acute and convalescent COVID-19 samples were obtained from the United States, Italy and Spain. Sources were T cells, B-cell-depleted T cells, or PBMCs; the material itself was cDNA or gDNA.

This clone was seen just once. Germline V gene data show CDR1 as SGHTA and CDR2 as FQGNSA. The CDR3 covers 16 residues. Trimming removed 5 bases from V and 2 bases from J, with 16 bases in between. Original processing methods: Estimation of nucleated cell counts was performed using reference gene primer amplification. Clones were read by immunoSEQ multiplex PCR, and TCRdb kept only the in-frame ones, dropping some. V, J and clone size reflect that table, while D and trimming were determined from the DNA. This sample has 200,000 or so clones, with around 86% found just once. The V gene is TRBV7-2, the J gene TRBJ1-5; the D is unclear. Input material: peripheral blood. This clonotype originated in a man aged 55 to 70 with acute or convalescent COVID-19. This CDR3 is CASSPGGGSGNQPQHF. In nucleotides, the CDR3 is TGTGCCAGCAGCCCAGGAGGAGGGTCGGGCAATCAGCCCCAGCATTTT.